Included here is one T cell receptor beta chain sequence, with context. It has no known antigen specificity. No qualities accompany the bases; no much larger clone lies one base away. Each donor gave one peripheral blood draw, averaging approximately 120 mL, which was collected into heparinised tubes. Using a panel that included CD45RO, CCR7, CD25, CD127, CD95 and CD27, naive, central memory, regulatory and stem cell-like memory CD4+ T cells were sorted on a BD FACSAria II. All sorted populations exceeded 95% purity. PBMCs were separated immediately by Lymphoprep density gradient centrifugation and were stained directly, without being cultured. So that batch effects would be minimized, each experiment stained and sorted samples in pairs, pairing one healthy donor with one patient. This entry belongs to a study of beta chain features in type 1 diabetes (dated by TCRdb to the late 2010s). As for the study more broadly: No differences in mean age, gender distribution, total cell number or subset yield were found between patients and healthy donors. A total of about 100,000,000 sorted cells were examined across all samples, and RNA yield correlated strongly with the number of cells per subset. The study compared the TCRB repertoires of sorted circulating CD4+ T cell subsets in recently diagnosed type 1 diabetes patients with those in matched healthy donors. Regulatory and stem cell-like memory subsets were obtained from only 8 patients and roughly 8 healthy donors, while naive and central memory subsets were obtained from all 30 or so donors. General findings and caveats noted by the study authors: PCR might favor shorter templates, but patient and control samples were amplified and corrected together, so any skew would affect both groups equally. Because cDNA was sequenced instead of genomic DNA, activated cells with high expression could be over-represented, although the groups did not differ in activation or CD3 levels. At VDJ recombination sites, type 1 diabetes patients had fewer insertions and more deleted nucleotides, which implies abnormalities in thymic rearrangement. Naive, central memory and regulatory TCRB repertoires appeared more similar among patients than among healthy donors. A moderate but significant shortening of TCRB CDR3 length was observed in type 1 diabetes patients in all four CD4+ subsets. Only small numbers of individuals were included in the HLA sub-analyses, which left unresolved whether HLA type had any influence on TCRB rearrangement.

The entire isolated RNA was reverse transcribed using the High Capacity cDNA Reverse Transcription Kit, and thus expressed TCRB transcripts were sequenced. Deep immunoSEQ sequencing was performed on naive, central memory and regulatory T cell samples, with an average of around 3.5 million total reads per sample. Sorted cells were lysed in RLT buffer and RNA was extracted with DNase-treated RNeasy Micro or Mini kits, depending on cell number. To prevent cross-contamination, every cell subset was processed on its own, while patient and healthy donor samples were processed together. The immunoSEQ multiplex PCR was used to amplify TCRB sequences from cDNA, generating 87-bp fragments that spanned the CDR3 region. Sequencing of the amplicons was performed on the Illumina HiSeq platform. In the source study's methods: Synthetic template baselines were used to correct PCR bias computationally, reads within Hamming distance 2 were collapsed, and singletons that could not be merged were discarded. By aligning reads against IMGT, V, D and J genes, CDR3 length, and insertions or deletions at six rearrangement sites were assigned. Within each subset, clonotype counts were normalized to sorted cell number, and only after that were true diversity and Gini coefficients computed with the tcR R package. The overlap coefficient, calculated on TCRB nucleotide sequences, was used to measure repertoire sharing. As a proxy for the pre-selection repertoire, out-of-frame TCRB sequences from naive cells were analyzed. This is the immuneACCESS table as TCRdb keeps it, with only in-frame sequences that have V and J called. A part of the clones is gone; compared with another copy, unresolved V genes explain less than half, and the rest is unexplained. V, J and clone size are taken as reported in that table, and D and trimming were inferred from the DNA itself. For this sample the table gives hundreds of thousands of clones, of which roughly a sixth were detected only once. More than 0.08% of the sample goes to the ten largest clones.

V is pruned by 2 bases and J by 4 bases, leaving 4 bases of the junction without a gene match. From the germline V gene, CDR1 is MGHDK and CDR2 is SYGVNS. The CDR3 has 14 amino acids, counting the end cysteine and phenylalanine. Here the CDR3 DNA is all that survives: 42 bases in frame from base 1. The receptor's source is a man aged 18 to 29 in good health. Sequencing used naive CD4+ T cells from blood. This specimen's cell subset or site label, interpreted: true naive CD4+ T cells. Rearrangement joined TRBV25-1 to TRBJ1-2; 7 nucleotides in the junction match TRBD1. The base sequence is TGTGCCAGCAGTGAAAAGCAGGGGGGCTATGGCTACACCTTC. Its protein is CASSEKQGGYGYTF.